Listed below are T cell receptor beta chains from one sample, sequenced in a study of T cells in localized non-small cell lung cancer. Clones were sequenced by immunoSEQ multiplex PCR, and TCRdb holds only the in-frame ones, with some missing. There are about 40,000 clones in the sample; about 76% occur only once, and around 7.3% lies in the top ten. The specimen was peripheral blood mononuclear cells, collected before any cancer treatment. The receptors here all came from a male donor at least 60 years old with stage II lung adenocarcinoma. CDR3s include the opening cysteine and the closing phenylalanine or tryptophan. Each record gives: D gene, J gene, clone size, V gene, CDR3 DNA, CDR3 protein. A D gene is named only where the DNA matches it firmly. The listing skips clone size in some rows; elsewhere it reads once, few, many or a size class.

d_gene: .
j_gene: TRBJ2-2
abundance: once
v_gene: TRBV14
CDR3nt: TGTGCCAGCAGCCAAGGAAAAGGGCTTAACACCGGGGAGCTGTTTTTT
CDR3aa: CASSQGKGLNTGELFF

d_gene: .
j_gene: TRBJ1-5
abundance: .
v_gene: TRBV7-6
CDR3nt: TGTGCCAGCAGCCGGGACCTCAATCAGCCCCAGCATTTT
CDR3aa: CASSRDLNQPQHF

d_gene: TRBD1
j_gene: TRBJ2-7
abundance: .
v_gene: TRBV7-9
CDR3nt: TGTGCCAGCAGCTTAACGGGACAGTCCTACGAGCAGTACTTC
CDR3aa: CASSLTGQSYEQYF

d_gene: TRBD1
j_gene: TRBJ1-2
abundance: .
v_gene: TRBV7-2
CDR3nt: TGTGCCAGCAGCTTAGGCGGGACAGGGGGACGTGGCTACACCTTC
CDR3aa: CASSLGGTGGRGYTF

d_gene: .
j_gene: TRBJ2-6
abundance: .
v_gene: TRBV11-3
CDR3nt: TGTGCCAGCAGCCAGGGGACGTCTGGGGCCAACGTCCTGACTTTC
CDR3aa: CASSQGTSGANVLTF

d_gene: .
j_gene: TRBJ1-5
abundance: .
v_gene: TRBV4-2
CDR3nt: TGTGCCAGCAGCCAAGATGCCCTATCAACAGGGCTAGGCAATCAGCCCCAGCATTTT
CDR3aa: CASSQDALSTGLGNQPQHF

d_gene: TRBD2
j_gene: TRBJ2-1
abundance: .
v_gene: TRBV19
CDR3nt: TGTGCCAGTGGGCAGGGGTATAGCGGGAGGTTAAGCTCCTACAATGAGCAGTTCTTC
CDR3aa: CASGQGYSGRLSSYNEQFF

d_gene: .
j_gene: TRBJ2-7
abundance: .
v_gene: TRBV7-8
CDR3nt: TGTGCCAGCAGGGGTTCCTCCTACGAGCAGTACTTC
CDR3aa: CASRGSSYEQYF

d_gene: .
j_gene: TRBJ2-7
abundance: .
v_gene: TRBV7-9
CDR3nt: TGTGCCAGCAGCGCCAGAGGGGGGTCCTTGGTTAAGCAGTACTTC
CDR3aa: CASSARGGSLVKQYF

d_gene: .
j_gene: TRBJ1-5
abundance: .
v_gene: TRBV6-1
CDR3nt: TGTGCCAGCAGTGAACAGGGAGAACAGCCCCAGCATTTT
CDR3aa: CASSEQGEQPQHF

d_gene: .
j_gene: TRBJ2-3
abundance: .
v_gene: TRBV6-1
CDR3nt: TGTGCCAGCAGCCTCCCCGGGGATACGCAGTATTTT
CDR3aa: CASSLPGDTQYF

d_gene: .
j_gene: TRBJ1-2
abundance: .
v_gene: TRBV6-1
CDR3nt: TGTGCCAGCACCCTACACCCGGAGGACTATGGCTACACCTTC
CDR3aa: CASTLHPEDYGYTF

d_gene: .
j_gene: TRBJ2-3
abundance: .
v_gene: TRBV7-3
CDR3nt: TGTGCCAGCAGCTTAATCCCTAACACAGATACGCAGTATTTT
CDR3aa: CASSLIPNTDTQYF

d_gene: .
j_gene: TRBJ1-1
abundance: .
v_gene: TRBV5-4
CDR3nt: TGTGCCACGTCTCCCGGACTACCAAGGGTGAACACTGAAGCTTTCTTT
CDR3aa: CATSPGLPRVNTEAFF

d_gene: .
j_gene: TRBJ2-1
abundance: .
v_gene: TRBV29-1
CDR3nt: TGCAGCGTCGCAATCCTATCCGGCCCCCCGATTTCCAATGAGCAGTTCTTC
CDR3aa: CSVAILSGPPISNEQFF

d_gene: .
j_gene: TRBJ1-3
abundance: once
v_gene: TRBV19
CDR3nt: TGTGCCAGTAGGTTCGGGAACTCTGGAAACACCATATATTTT
CDR3aa: CASRFGNSGNTIYF

d_gene: .
j_gene: TRBJ2-5
abundance: .
v_gene: TRBV7-2
CDR3nt: TGTGCCAGCAGCTTATCACAGGGAGTGTACCAAGAGACCCAGTACTTC
CDR3aa: CASSLSQGVYQETQYF

d_gene: TRBD2
j_gene: TRBJ2-1
abundance: .
v_gene: TRBV19
CDR3nt: TGTGCCAGTAGTATAGGGTCTAGCGGAACCTACAATGAGCAGTTCTTC
CDR3aa: CASSIGSSGTYNEQFF

d_gene: .
j_gene: TRBJ1-4
abundance: .
v_gene: TRBV5-1
CDR3nt: TGCGCCAGCAGCGATAACGGGGGTTCTGGTGAAAAACTGTTTTTT
CDR3aa: CASSDNGGSGEKLFF

d_gene: .
j_gene: TRBJ1-4
abundance: .
v_gene: TRBV7-8
CDR3nt: TGTGCCAGCAGCTTTGCAACTAATGAAAAACTGTTTTTT
CDR3aa: CASSFATNEKLFF

d_gene: .
j_gene: TRBJ1-5
abundance: once
v_gene: TRBV7-2
CDR3nt: TGTGCCAGCAGCTTCAACAGTCTCTATCAGCCCCAGCATTTT
CDR3aa: CASSFNSLYQPQHF

d_gene: .
j_gene: TRBJ2-5
abundance: .
v_gene: TRBV5-1
CDR3nt: TGCGCCAGCAGAGAGGCGGGACAGCAAGAGACCCAGTACTTC
CDR3aa: CASREAGQQETQYF

d_gene: .
j_gene: TRBJ1-1
abundance: .
v_gene: TRBV7-2
CDR3nt: TGTGCCAGCAGCTTTGGACGGAACACTGAAGCTTTCTTT
CDR3aa: CASSFGRNTEAFF

d_gene: .
j_gene: TRBJ2-1
abundance: .
v_gene: TRBV19
CDR3nt: TGTGCCAGTAGTCGGCAGGGCTATGAGCAGTTCTTC
CDR3aa: CASSRQGYEQFF

d_gene: .
j_gene: TRBJ1-1
abundance: .
v_gene: TRBV5-6
CDR3nt: TGTGCCAGCACCCGCCCTGGAGGGAAGAACACTGAAGCTTTCTTT
CDR3aa: CASTRPGGKNTEAFF

d_gene: .
j_gene: TRBJ1-4
abundance: .
v_gene: TRBV7-2
CDR3nt: TGTGCCAGCAGCCCCGGTAACGACAGAACGGGGGAAAAACTGTTTTTT
CDR3aa: CASSPGNDRTGEKLFF

d_gene: .
j_gene: TRBJ2-2
abundance: .
v_gene: TRBV5-1
CDR3nt: TGCGCCAGCAGCCCGCTAGCCCCGAACACCGGGGAGCTGTTTTTT
CDR3aa: CASSPLAPNTGELFF

d_gene: TRBD1
j_gene: TRBJ1-5
abundance: .
v_gene: TRBV27
CDR3nt: TGTGCCAGCCAGCCGGGACAGAGACATTATAGCAATCAGCCCCAGCATTTT
CDR3aa: CASQPGQRHYSNQPQHF

d_gene: .
j_gene: TRBJ2-7
abundance: .
v_gene: TRBV28
CDR3nt: TGTGCCAGCAGGTCGGCGGTGTACGAGCAGTACTTC
CDR3aa: CASRSAVYEQYF

d_gene: .
j_gene: TRBJ2-2
abundance: .
v_gene: TRBV28
CDR3nt: TGTGCCAGCAGTTTAGACGGGACCGGGGAGCTGTTTTTT
CDR3aa: CASSLDGTGELFF

d_gene: .
j_gene: TRBJ1-2
abundance: .
v_gene: TRBV7-2
CDR3nt: TGTGCCAGCAGCTTAGCCCCTTACCGGGGCAGAGGGAACTATGGCTACACCTTC
CDR3aa: CASSLAPYRGRGNYGYTF

d_gene: TRBD1
j_gene: TRBJ2-7
abundance: .
v_gene: TRBV6-5
CDR3nt: TGTGCCAGCAGCCTATCCGGACAGGGTGGAAACGAGCAGTACTTC
CDR3aa: CASSLSGQGGNEQYF

d_gene: .
j_gene: TRBJ2-1
abundance: .
v_gene: TRBV7-2
CDR3nt: TGTGCCAGCAGCCTAAGCTCCTACAATGAGCAGTTCTTC
CDR3aa: CASSLSSYNEQFF

d_gene: TRBD1
j_gene: TRBJ1-4
abundance: medium-sized
v_gene: TRBV18
CDR3nt: TGTGCCAGCTCACCGGGACAGGGGAATGAAAAACTGTTTTTT
CDR3aa: CASSPGQGNEKLFF

d_gene: .
j_gene: TRBJ2-3
abundance: .
v_gene: TRBV5-1
CDR3nt: TGCGCCAGCAGCTTGGGAGGGACAGATACGCAGTATTTT
CDR3aa: CASSLGGTDTQYF

d_gene: .
j_gene: TRBJ2-3
abundance: .
v_gene: TRBV2
CDR3nt: TGTGCCAGCAGTCCCGGGACGGGAGCGGTAGATACGCAGTATTTT
CDR3aa: CASSPGTGAVDTQYF

d_gene: TRBD2
j_gene: TRBJ2-7
abundance: .
v_gene: TRBV19
CDR3nt: TGTGCCAGTTCGCGGGAGGGCACCTACGAGCAGTACTTC
CDR3aa: CASSREGTYEQYF

d_gene: .
j_gene: TRBJ1-5
abundance: .
v_gene: TRBV6-5
CDR3nt: TGTGCCAGCGGAAATCAGCCCCAGCATTTT
CDR3aa: CASGNQPQHF

d_gene: .
j_gene: TRBJ1-5
abundance: .
v_gene: TRBV7-6
CDR3nt: TGTGCCAGCAGCTTAGAAGCAGGGGACGGTCAGCCCCAGCATTTT
CDR3aa: CASSLEAGDGQPQHF

d_gene: .
j_gene: TRBJ2-2
abundance: .
v_gene: TRBV4-1
CDR3nt: TGCGCCAGCAGCCAAGGGTTTGCAAGCCTGATTTTT
CDR3aa: CASSQGFASLIF

d_gene: TRBD1
j_gene: TRBJ2-7
abundance: .
v_gene: TRBV6-5
CDR3nt: TGTGCCAGCAGTTCCCGGACAGGGTTCTCCGCCTACGAGCAGTACTTC
CDR3aa: CASSSRTGFSAYEQYF

d_gene: TRBD2
j_gene: TRBJ2-2
abundance: .
v_gene: TRBV2
CDR3nt: TGTGCCAGCAGCCTAGGGACTAGCGGGAGGAGGGGGGAGCTGTTTTTT
CDR3aa: CASSLGTSGRRGELFF

d_gene: TRBD1
j_gene: TRBJ1-1
abundance: .
v_gene: TRBV7-9
CDR3nt: TGTGCCAGCAGCTTATACCAGGGGGCTGAAGCTTTCTTT
CDR3aa: CASSLYQGAEAFF